This TCR beta chain was identified in a study of tumor-infiltrating lymphocytes in primary liver carcinoma. In germline, CDR1 is MDHEN, CDR2 SYDVKM. There are 15 residues in the CDR3. Trimming pared 5 bases from V and 0 bases from J, leaving 13 bases between. This clonotype showed up just a few times. It was from roughly 20-30 mg of unsorted bulk tissue that RNA and DNA were co-extracted. TCR beta cDNA was made from 500 ng total RNA with a constant-region primer. A slightly modified ARM-PCR protocol with three nested multiplex PCR rounds produced these TCR beta libraries. Researchers ran the first two PCR rounds for about 11 cycles each with TRBV1-TRBV30 forward primers and a C-beta reverse primer. TCRdb analysed the multiplex PCR reads with MiXCR anew, one entry per CDR3 protein. Seen here are roughly 120,000 distinct CDR3 sequences, 60% to 70% observed once, and the top ten hold approximately 9.9%.

The V call is TRBV28, the J call TRBJ1-1; TRBD1 might be the D (6 bases). Sequenced material: liver tumor tissue from sampling region 1. Noted subset: tumor region T1, superior pole. The TCR comes from a woman in her sixties with primary liver carcinoma and hepatitis B virus infection. The CDR3 DNA follows: TGTGCCAGCAGTACCGGGGGCAGTATGAACACTGAAGCTTTCTTT. It translates to CASSTGGSMNTEAFF.